The 30 T cell receptor beta chains given below trace back to one sample, sequenced in a study of blood T cell repertoires in COVID-19. The data were produced by immunoSEQ multiplex PCR, yet TCRdb's version contains in-frame clones alone and is incomplete. The sample shows around 330,000 clones, approximately 89% of them seen only once. Sequencing was carried out using PBMCs or T cells enriched from blood (not recorded which). These receptors came from a woman in her thirties or forties who had recovered from COVID-19.

This sequence joins TRBV10-1 and TRBJ2-7, with unresolved D. In germline, CDR1 is WNHNN, CDR2 SYGVQD (reference sequence). The V gene lost 3 bases and the J gene lost 2 bases, with 11 bases spanning the gap. The CDR3 is 14 amino acids. CDR3 amino acids: CASSDGFRAYEQYF. For the CDR3, the DNA is TGCGCCAGCAGTGATGGATTTCGGGCCTACGAGCAGTACTTC.

V and J are TRBV7-9 and TRBJ1-2; no definite D call. Trimming removed 5 bases at V and 2 bases at J, with 9 bases between. CDR3 length: 13 residues. Germline V lookup: CDR1 SEHNR, CDR2 FQNEAQ (reference sequence). The chain's CDR3 is CASSPHSNYGYTF. The CDR3 bases are TGTGCCAGCAGCCCCCACAGCAACTATGGCTACACCTTC.

This chain joins TRBV3-1 (or the pseudogene TRBV3-2) and TRBJ1-1, with 7 bases fitting TRBD1. The CDR3 covers 15 residues. V was clipped by 0 bases and J by 0 bases; unmatched bases: 1. Per the germline V gene, CDR1 is LGHDT and CDR2 is YNNKEL (reference sequence). CDR3 DNA sequence: TGTGCCAGCAGCCAAGAAGACAGGGTGAACACTGAAGCTTTCTTT. It translates to CASSQEDRVNTEAFF.

The chain links TRBV29-1 to TRBJ1-3; 7 bases align to TRBD1. Germline CDR1 and CDR2: SQVTM and ANQGSEA. V lost 2 bases to trimming and J lost 4 bases; unmatched junction nucleotides: 5. This CDR3 comprises 14 residues. In DNA, the CDR3 is TGCAGCGTTGAAAAGGGGGCTGCCGGAAACACCATATATTTT. Translation: CSVEKGAAGNTIYF.

The V call is TRBV5-1, the J call TRBJ2-5, with D possibly matching TRBD1 (5 bases). This CDR3 spans 14 amino acids. Looked up from germline, CDR1 is SGHRS and CDR2 is YFSETQ. The ends were cut back, 4 bases at V and 5 bases at J, with 15 bases in the middle. This CDR3 reads CASSEQAYEETQYF. The CDR3 bases are TGCGCCAGCAGCGAACAGGCTTACGAGGAGACCCAGTACTTC.

The chain recombines TRBV6-5 with TRBJ1-1; the match to TRBD1 covers 9 bases. CDR1 MNHEY and CDR2 SVGAGI come from the germline V gene. Germline trimming cut 6 bases from V and 3 bases from J; bases unmatched to any gene: 2. This CDR3 has 13 amino acids. The CDR3 DNA reads as TGTGCCAGCAGGGACAGGGGCTACACTGAAGCTTTCTTT. Protein: CASRDRGYTEAFF.

This chain connects TRBV29-1 to TRBJ1-1; no firm D call. Germline loops: CDR1 SQVTM, CDR2 ANQGSEA. This CDR3 contains 13 residues. V was shortened by 6 bases and J by 2 bases, with 13 bases between the two germline ends. The CDR3 DNA reads as TGCAGCGTCCCGATGGGGAGAAACACTGAAGCTTTCTTT. Its protein product is CSVPMGRNTEAFF.

V and J are TRBV18 and TRBJ2-3, with D perhaps TRBD1 (5 bases). There are 15 residues in the CDR3. The germline V gene encodes CDR1 KGHSH and CDR2 LQKENI. V was clipped by 4 bases and J by 1 base, with 12 bases between them. The CDR3 DNA reads as TGTGCCAGCTCACGAGTCAGGGTCGGCACAGATACGCAGTATTTT. It specifies CASSRVRVGTDTQYF.

In its sample, this clone was seen once. The J gene is TRBJ2-5, the V gene TRBV28; TRBD2 agrees at 7 bases. The V gene's germline CDR1 is MDHEN and CDR2 SYDVKM. The V segment lost 7 bases and the J segment 5 bases; nucleotides outside the gene matches: 7. The CDR3 consists of 13 residues. In DNA, the CDR3 is TGTGCCAGCATCTCGGGGGGTTGGGAGACCCAGTACTTC. As protein: CASISGGWETQYF.

This chain uses TRBV28 with TRBJ1-6; D uncertain. The CDR3 spans 16 residues. CDR1 and CDR2 from the germline V gene are MDHEN and SYDVKM. Trimming pared 4 bases from V and 2 bases from J, leaving 12 bases between. The CDR3 spells CASSYEGGPYNSPLHF. CDR3 bases: TGTGCCAGCAGTTATGAAGGCGGGCCCTATAATTCACCCCTCCACTTT.

The V call is TRBV5-1, the J call TRBJ2-1; 9 bases fit TRBD2. The CDR3 runs 15 residues. With 5 bases clipped from V and 6 bases from J, the junction kept 9 bases outside the gene matches. Germline loops: CDR1 SGHRS, CDR2 YFSETQ. This chain's CDR3 is CASSSARGGSNEQFF. The CDR3 nucleotides are TGCGCCAGCAGTAGTGCGCGGGGGGGCTCCAATGAGCAGTTCTTC.

V gene TRBV5-1 combines with J gene TRBJ2-5; 16 nucleotides line up with TRBD2. The CDR3 extends over 17 amino acids. The V and J ends lost 7 bases and 5 bases, in that order; junction bases with no gene match: 11. Germline-derived CDR1 and CDR2 are SGHRS and YFSETQ. This CDR3 is CASSAAGLAGGDETQYF. As DNA, the CDR3 is TGCGCCAGCTCCGCAGCGGGACTAGCGGGGGGGGATGAGACCCAGTACTTC.

This sequence joins TRBV4-2 and TRBJ2-6; 7 nucleotides align to TRBD1. CDR3 length: 17 amino acids. Germline-derived CDR1 and CDR2 are LGHNA and YNFKEQ. Trimming took 4 bases from V and 0 from J; bases not matched to a gene: 6. CDR3 coding DNA: TGTGCCAGCAGCCCGACAGGGTTTATCTCTGGGGCCAACGTCCTGACTTTC. Its translation: CASSPTGFISGANVLTF.

J is TRBJ2-5 and V is TRBV4-3; no definite D call. Between the trimmed V and J ends, which lost 0 bases and 1 base, there was a span of 18 bases. Germline V lookup: CDR1 LGHNA, CDR2 YSLEER. The CDR3 spans 18 residues. The CDR3 here is CASSQDLGARVLQETQYF. In DNA form, the CDR3 reads TGCGCCAGCAGCCAAGATCTCGGCGCTCGGGTTCTCCAAGAGACCCAGTACTTC.

This chain connects TRBV19 to TRBJ1-1; D is possibly TRBD1 (5 bases). The CDR3 is made up of 14 amino acids. Per germline, CDR1 LNHDA and CDR2 SQIVND (reference sequence). The V and J ends lost 6 bases and 4 bases respectively, with 15 bases between them. DNA of the CDR3: TGTGCCAGTAGCCCCAGTGGGGGAGGCACTGAAGCTTTCTTT. This translates into CASSPSGGGTEAFF.

The chain links TRBV25-1 to TRBJ2-3, with a tentative D call TRBD1 (6 bases). Germline CDR1 and CDR2: MGHDK and SYGVNS. The CDR3 extends over 13 amino acids. Trimming removed 5 bases at V and 4 bases at J, with 10 bases between. The CDR3 sequence: CASSKQGPDTQYF. The CDR3, as DNA: TGTGCCAGCAGTAAACAGGGCCCAGATACGCAGTATTTT.

The chain is built from TRBV15 and TRBJ1-6; TRBD1 matches 9 bases. In germline, CDR1 is LNHNV, CDR2 YYDKDF (reference sequence). This CDR3 comprises 16 residues. The ends lost 2 bases at V and 10 bases at J; junction bases unmatched: 9. The DNA for the CDR3 is TGTGCCACCAGCAGATTACCGGGACAGGGAGAATCACCCCTCCACTTT. This translates into CATSRLPGQGESPLHF.

The chain couples TRBV7-9 to TRBJ1-1; 8 nucleotides match TRBD1. The J segment lost 1 base and the V segment lost 6 bases, leaving 4 bases of the junction unmatched. The length of the CDR3 is 14 residues. Germline V CDR1 and CDR2: SEHNR, FQNEAQ (reference sequence). For the CDR3, the DNA is TGTGCCAGCAGGTTCGGACAGGGGAACACTGAAGCTTTCTTT. This translates into CASRFGQGNTEAFF.

The chain joins TRBV20-1 to TRBJ2-3, with D possibly matching TRBD1 (6 bases). Germline V gene data show CDR1 as DFQATT and CDR2 as SNEGSKA (reference sequence). The V end was cut by 3 bases, the J end by 4 bases, with 8 bases between. CDR3 length: 12 amino acids. CDR3 coding DNA: TGCAGTGCTAGTGCAGGGGCAGATACGCAGTATTTT. Encoded protein: CSASAGADTQYF.

In its sample, this clone was seen many times. The J gene is TRBJ1-1, the V gene TRBV11-2, with D uncertain. Germline CDR1 is SGHAT and CDR2 is FQNNGV. The ends were cut back, 1 base at V and 4 bases at J, with 7 bases in the middle. The CDR3 is 13 residues long. For the CDR3, the DNA is TGTGCCAGCAGCTTAGGTCAGTTCACTGAAGCTTTCTTT. Amino acids: CASSLGQFTEAFF.

This rearrangement joins TRBV11-2 to TRBJ2-3; perhaps TRBD2 as D (7 bases). With 5 bases removed from V and 5 bases from J, the gap between germline ends came to 17 bases. The CDR3 sequence is 15 residues long. The germline CDR1 and CDR2 sequences are SGHAT and FQNNGV. In nucleotides, the CDR3 is TGTGCCAGCAGCCCGGAGGGGAGGGGGGGAGATACGCAGTATTTT. Translating it yields CASSPEGRGGDTQYF.

The rearrangement uses TRBV7-9 and TRBJ2-7; weak D call: TRBD1 (6 bases). The CDR3 loop spans 16 amino acids. Trimming removed 3 bases from V and 2 bases from J, with 17 bases in between. Germline values: CDR1 SEHNR, CDR2 FQNEAQ (reference sequence). The CDR3, as DNA: TGTGCCAGCAGCTTCGGCGCACAGGGCCACCCCTACGAGCAGTACTTC. It encodes CASSFGAQGHPYEQYF.

About this clone itself: The same CDR3 arises from other DNA sequences in this sample as well. V usage is TRBV7-9 and J usage is TRBJ2-7, with D hard to call. The CDR3 covers 13 residues. CDR1 is SEHNR and CDR2 is FQNEAQ in the germline V gene (reference sequence). Deletions cut 2 bases from V and 3 bases from J, with 8 bases between. CDR3 in amino acids: CASSLSGDYEQYF. The CDR3 DNA is TGTGCCAGCAGCTTATCCGGAGACTACGAGCAGTACTTC.

V gene TRBV5-4 combines with J gene TRBJ2-7; no clear D. Germline values: CDR1 SGHNT, CDR2 YYREEE (reference sequence). The CDR3 covers 13 residues. Trimming removed 4 bases at V and 1 base at J, with 9 bases between. The CDR3 loop is CASSTTGSYEQYF. DNA of the CDR3: TGTGCCAGCAGCACTACCGGGTCCTACGAGCAGTACTTC.

This rearrangement joins TRBV18 to TRBJ1-4; TRBD1 is a possible D gene (5 bases). The CDR3 contains 15 residues. Trimming removed 8 bases from V and 4 bases from J, with 17 bases in between. Germline V gives CDR1 KGHSH, CDR2 LQKENI. CDR3 DNA: TGTGCCAGCACTAACGAAAGACAGAATAATGAAAAACTGTTTTTT. This encodes CASTNERQNNEKLFF. Together with reference TRBV18 and TRBJ1-4, the CDR3 gives the full variable domain: NAGVMQNPRHLVRRRGQEARLRCSPMKGHSHVYWYRQLPEEGLKFMVYLQKENIIDESGMPKERFSAEFPKEGPSILRIQQVVRGDSAAYFCASTNERQNNEKLFFGSGTQLSVL.

V usage is TRBV4-1 and J usage is TRBJ2-1; 7 positions match TRBD2. The germline V gene has CDR1 MGHRA and CDR2 YSYEKL. The CDR3 sequence is 16 residues long. V trimming: 7 bases; J trimming: 2 bases; junction bases outside the gene matches: 11. CDR3 sequence reads: CASTLEGGTTYNEQFF. In nucleotides, the CDR3 is TGCGCCAGCACCCTGGAAGGCGGGACTACCTACAATGAGCAGTTCTTC.

This sequence joins TRBV27 and TRBJ2-7; 12 bases map to TRBD1. V was clipped by 4 bases and J by 6 bases; unmatched bases: 7. CDR1 and CDR2 (germline): MNHEY, SMNVEV (reference sequence). This CDR3 has 15 amino acids. CDR3 loop: CASSSGTGGIIEQYF. CDR3 in DNA: TGTGCCAGCAGTTCCGGGACAGGGGGCATTATCGAGCAGTACTTC.

This clone has a single count. This sequence joins TRBV7-2 and TRBJ2-7; weak D call: TRBD2 (6 bases). The CDR3 runs to 11 residues. Germline V CDR1 and CDR2: SGHTA, FQGNSA. The CDR3 region is CGTGDGSEQYF. The CDR3 nucleotides are TGTGGAACGGGAGACGGGTCCGAGCAGTACTTC.

The V call is TRBV2, the J call TRBJ2-2, with D possibly being TRBD2 (7 bases). V was cut by 10 bases and J by 5 bases, with 17 bases left in between. Germline CDR1 and CDR2: SNHLY and FYNNEI. CDR3 length: 14 amino acids. The CDR3 DNA reads as TGTGCCACACGCGAGGGGGGGGCAACCGGGGAGCTGTTTTTT. It translates to CATREGGATGELFF. The variable domain in full, with the rest retrieved from reference TRBV2 and TRBJ2-2, is EPEVTQTPSHQVTQMGQEVILRCVPISNHLYFYWYRQILGQKVEFLVSFYNNEISEKSEIFDDQFSVERPDGSNFTLKIRSTKLEDSAMYFCATREGGATGELFFGEGSRLTVL.

The genes are TRBV7-9 and TRBJ2-2; TRBD1 might be the D (5 bases). V was clipped by 7 bases and J by 7 bases, with 19 bases between them. Germline V gene data show CDR1 as SEHNR and CDR2 as FQNEAQ (reference sequence). The CDR3 runs to 15 residues. CDR3 DNA: TGTGCCAGCAAAGACAGTCTTCATGTAAACGGGGAGCTGTTTTTT. Amino acid sequence: CASKDSLHVNGELFF. Based on the CDR3 plus reference TRBV7-9 and TRBJ2-2, the full variable domain is DTGVSQNPRHKITKRGQNVTFRCDPISEHNRLYWYRQTLGQGPEFLTYFQNEAQLEKSRLLSDRFSAERPKGSFSTLEIQRTEQGDSAMYLCASKDSLHVNGELFFGEGSRLTVL.